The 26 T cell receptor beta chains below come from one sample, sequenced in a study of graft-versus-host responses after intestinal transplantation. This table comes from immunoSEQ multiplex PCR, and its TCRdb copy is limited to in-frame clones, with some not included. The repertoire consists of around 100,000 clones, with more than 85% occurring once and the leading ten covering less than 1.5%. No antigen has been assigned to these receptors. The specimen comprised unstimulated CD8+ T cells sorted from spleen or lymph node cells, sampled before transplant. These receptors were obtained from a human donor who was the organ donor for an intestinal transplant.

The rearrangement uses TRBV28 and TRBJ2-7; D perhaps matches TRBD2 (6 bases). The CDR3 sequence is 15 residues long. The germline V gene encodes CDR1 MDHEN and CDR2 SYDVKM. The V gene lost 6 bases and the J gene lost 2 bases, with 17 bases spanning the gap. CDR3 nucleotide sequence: TGTGCCAGCAGCAGCGGGCCGCGAGCCCCCTACGAGCAGTACTTC. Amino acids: CASSSGPRAPYEQYF.

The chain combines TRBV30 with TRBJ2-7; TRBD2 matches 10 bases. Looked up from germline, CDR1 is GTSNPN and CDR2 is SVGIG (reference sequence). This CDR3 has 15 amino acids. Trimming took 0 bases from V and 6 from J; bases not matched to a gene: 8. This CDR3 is CAWSVRLAGVSEQYF. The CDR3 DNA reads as TGTGCCTGGAGTGTACGTCTAGCGGGAGTATCCGAGCAGTACTTC.

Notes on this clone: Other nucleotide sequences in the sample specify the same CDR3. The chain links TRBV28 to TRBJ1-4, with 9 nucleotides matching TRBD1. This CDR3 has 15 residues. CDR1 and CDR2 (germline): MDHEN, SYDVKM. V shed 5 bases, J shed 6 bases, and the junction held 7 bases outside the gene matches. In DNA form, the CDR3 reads TGTGCCAGCAGTGGAGAGACAGGGGGGTATGAAAAACTGTTTTTT. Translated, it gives CASSGETGGYEKLFF.

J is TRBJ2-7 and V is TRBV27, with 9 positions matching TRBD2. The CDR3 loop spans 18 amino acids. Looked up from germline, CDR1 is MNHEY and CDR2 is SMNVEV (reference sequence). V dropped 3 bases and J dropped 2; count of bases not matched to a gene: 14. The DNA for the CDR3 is TGTGCCAGCAGTTTGGTAGGTTCGGGACTAGCCCTGCCCTACGAGCAGTACTTC. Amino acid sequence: CASSLVGSGLALPYEQYF.

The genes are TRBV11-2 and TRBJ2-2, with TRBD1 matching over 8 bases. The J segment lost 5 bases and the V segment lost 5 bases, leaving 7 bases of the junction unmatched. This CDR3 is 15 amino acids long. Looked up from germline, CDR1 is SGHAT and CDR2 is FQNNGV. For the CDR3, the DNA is TGTGCCAGCAGCCCGCGACAGGGGCGAACCGGGGAGCTGTTTTTT. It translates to CASSPRQGRTGELFF.

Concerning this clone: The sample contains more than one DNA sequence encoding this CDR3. The CDR3 nucleotides read TGTGCCAGCAGCGGTCGGGACCTCACCTACAATGAGCAGTTCTTC. It specifies CASSGRDLTYNEQFF. The rearrangement links TRBV9 to TRBJ2-1; D is perhaps TRBD1 or TRBD2 (5 bases each). The V end lost 3 bases, the J end lost 2 bases, and 12 bases lay between the germline ends. Per germline, CDR1 SGDLS and CDR2 YYNGEE. This CDR3 spans 15 amino acids.

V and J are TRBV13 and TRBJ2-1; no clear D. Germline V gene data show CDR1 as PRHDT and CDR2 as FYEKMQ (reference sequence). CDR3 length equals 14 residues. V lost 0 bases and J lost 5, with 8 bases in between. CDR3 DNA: TGTGCCAGCAGCTTAGGGTGGCTCCACAATGAGCAGTTCTTC. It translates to CASSLGWLHNEQFF. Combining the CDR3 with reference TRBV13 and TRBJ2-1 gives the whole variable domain AAGVIQSPRHLIKEKRETATLKCYPIPRHDTVYWYQQGPGQDPQFLISFYEKMQSDKGSIPDRFSAQQFSDYHSELNMSSLELGDSALYFCASSLGWLHNEQFFGPGTRLTVL.

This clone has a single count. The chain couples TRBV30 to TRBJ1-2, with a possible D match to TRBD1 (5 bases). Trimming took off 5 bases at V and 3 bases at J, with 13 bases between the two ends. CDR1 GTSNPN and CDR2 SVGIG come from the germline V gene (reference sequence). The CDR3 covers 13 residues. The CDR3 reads CAWGNWGYYGYTF. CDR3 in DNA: TGTGCCTGGGGAAATTGGGGCTACTATGGCTACACCTTC.

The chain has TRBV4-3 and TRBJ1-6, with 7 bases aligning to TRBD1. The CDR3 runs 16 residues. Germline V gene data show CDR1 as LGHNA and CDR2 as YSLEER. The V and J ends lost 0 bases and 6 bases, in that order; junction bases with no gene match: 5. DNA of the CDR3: TGCGCCAGCAGCCAAGATGCACAGGGGACTAATTCACCCCTCCACTTT. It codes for CASSQDAQGTNSPLHF.

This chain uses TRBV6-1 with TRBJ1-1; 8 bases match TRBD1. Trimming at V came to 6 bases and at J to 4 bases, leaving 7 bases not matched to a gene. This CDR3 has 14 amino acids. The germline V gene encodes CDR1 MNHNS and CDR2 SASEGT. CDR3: CASSPTDRGTEAFF. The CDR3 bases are TGTGCCAGCAGCCCGACAGACAGGGGCACTGAAGCTTTCTTT.

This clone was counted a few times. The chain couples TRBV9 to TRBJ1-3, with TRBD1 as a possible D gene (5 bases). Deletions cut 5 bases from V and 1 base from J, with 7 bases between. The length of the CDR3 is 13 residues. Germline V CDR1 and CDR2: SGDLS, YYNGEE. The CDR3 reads CASSSGSGNTIYF. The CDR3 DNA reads TGTGCCAGCAGTTCAGGGTCTGGAAACACCATATATTTT.

The CDR3 protein is CASSQWWGSKNTEAFF. CDR3 coding DNA: TGTGCCAGCAGCCAATGGTGGGGGAGTAAAAACACTGAAGCTTTCTTT. This chain connects TRBV16 to TRBJ1-1; a weak D match, TRBD1 (5 bases). Trimming took 1 base from V and 2 from J, leaving 14 bases between them. The CDR3 totals 16 residues. The germline V gene has CDR1 KGHSY and CDR2 FQNENV.

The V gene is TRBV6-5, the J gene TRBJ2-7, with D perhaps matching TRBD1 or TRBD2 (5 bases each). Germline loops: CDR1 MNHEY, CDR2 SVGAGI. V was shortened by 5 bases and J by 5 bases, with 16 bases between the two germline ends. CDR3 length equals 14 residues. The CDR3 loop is CASSPWDPVNEQYF. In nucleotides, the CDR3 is TGTGCCAGCAGTCCGTGGGACCCAGTGAACGAGCAGTACTTC.

The CDR3 loop reads CASSHSILREGLNNEQFF. The DNA for the CDR3 is TGTGCCAGCAGCCATAGTATCCTGCGGGAGGGCCTGAACAATGAGCAGTTCTTC. V usage is TRBV7-9 and J usage is TRBJ2-1; 9 bases are a match to TRBD2. Trimming took 5 bases from V and 5 from J; bases not matched to a gene: 16. This CDR3 contains 18 residues. CDR1 is SEHNR, CDR2 FQNEAQ, per germline (reference sequence).

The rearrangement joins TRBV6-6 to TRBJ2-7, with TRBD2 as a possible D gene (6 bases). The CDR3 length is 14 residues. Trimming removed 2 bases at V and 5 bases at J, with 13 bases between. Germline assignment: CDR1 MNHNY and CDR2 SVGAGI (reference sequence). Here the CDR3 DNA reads TGTGCCAGCAGTTACCTCGCGGGAATCAACGAGCAGTACTTC. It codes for CASSYLAGINEQYF.

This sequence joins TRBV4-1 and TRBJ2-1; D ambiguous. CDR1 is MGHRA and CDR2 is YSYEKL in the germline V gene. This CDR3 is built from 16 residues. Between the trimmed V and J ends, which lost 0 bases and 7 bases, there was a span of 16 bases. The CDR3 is CASSQDGYLVLNEQFF. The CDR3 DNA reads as TGCGCCAGCAGCCAAGATGGGTACCTCGTATTAAATGAGCAGTTCTTC.

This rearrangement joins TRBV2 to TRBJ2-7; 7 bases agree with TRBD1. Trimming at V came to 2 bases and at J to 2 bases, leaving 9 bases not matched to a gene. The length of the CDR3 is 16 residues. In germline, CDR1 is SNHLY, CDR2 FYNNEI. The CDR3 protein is CASSELDRSPPYEQYF. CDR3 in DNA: TGTGCCAGCAGTGAATTGGACAGGTCCCCCCCCTACGAGCAGTACTTC. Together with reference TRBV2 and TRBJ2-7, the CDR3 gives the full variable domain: EPEVTQTPSHQVTQMGQEVILRCVPISNHLYFYWYRQILGQKVEFLVSFYNNEISEKSEIFDDQFSVERPDGSNFTLKIRSTKLEDSAMYFCASSELDRSPPYEQYFGPGTRLTVT.

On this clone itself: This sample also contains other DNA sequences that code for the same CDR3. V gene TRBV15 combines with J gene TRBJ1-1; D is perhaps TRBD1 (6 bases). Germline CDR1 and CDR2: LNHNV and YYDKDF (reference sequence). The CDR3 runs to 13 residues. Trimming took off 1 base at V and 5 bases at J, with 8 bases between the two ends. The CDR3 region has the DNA TGTGCCACCAGCAGAGGGGGGGCGACTGAAGCTTTCTTT. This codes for CATSRGGATEAFF.

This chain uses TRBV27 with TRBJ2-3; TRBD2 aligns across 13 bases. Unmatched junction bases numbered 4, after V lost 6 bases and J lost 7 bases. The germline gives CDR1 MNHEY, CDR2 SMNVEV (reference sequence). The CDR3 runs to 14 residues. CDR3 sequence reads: CASRGLAGSNTQYF. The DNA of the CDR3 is TGTGCCAGCAGGGGACTAGCGGGATCAAATACGCAGTATTTT.

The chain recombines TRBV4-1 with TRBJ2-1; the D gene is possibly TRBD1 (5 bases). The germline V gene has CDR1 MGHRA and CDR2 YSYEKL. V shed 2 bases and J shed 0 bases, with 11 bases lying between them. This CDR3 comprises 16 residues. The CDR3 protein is CASSQNGHTSYNEQFF. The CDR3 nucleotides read TGCGCCAGCAGCCAAAATGGACATACCTCCTACAATGAGCAGTTCTTC.

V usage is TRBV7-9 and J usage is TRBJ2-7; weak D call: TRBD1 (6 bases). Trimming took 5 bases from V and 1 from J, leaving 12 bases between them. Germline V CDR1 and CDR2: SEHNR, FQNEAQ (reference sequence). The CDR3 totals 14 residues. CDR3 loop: CASSQETGSYEQYF. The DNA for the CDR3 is TGTGCCAGCAGCCAAGAAACAGGGTCCTACGAGCAGTACTTC.

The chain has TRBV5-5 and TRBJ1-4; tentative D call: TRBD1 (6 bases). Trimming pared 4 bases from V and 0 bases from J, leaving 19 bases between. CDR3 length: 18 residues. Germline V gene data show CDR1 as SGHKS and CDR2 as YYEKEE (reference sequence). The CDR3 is CASSPLRGFFATNEKLFF. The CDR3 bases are TGTGCCAGCAGCCCATTGAGGGGGTTCTTTGCAACTAATGAAAAACTGTTTTTT.

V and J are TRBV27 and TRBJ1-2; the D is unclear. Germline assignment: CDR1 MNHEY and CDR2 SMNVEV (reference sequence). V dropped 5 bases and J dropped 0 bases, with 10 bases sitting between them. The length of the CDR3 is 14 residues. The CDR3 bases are TGTGCCAGCAGTACCGACCGGACTAACTATGGCTACACCTTC. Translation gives CASSTDRTNYGYTF.

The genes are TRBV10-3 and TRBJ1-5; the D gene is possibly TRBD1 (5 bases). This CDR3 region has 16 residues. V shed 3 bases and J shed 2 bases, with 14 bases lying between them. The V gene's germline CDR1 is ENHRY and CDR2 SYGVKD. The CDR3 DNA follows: TGTGCCATCAGTGAATGGGGACTTGAGGGCAATCAGCCCCAGCATTTT. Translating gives CAISEWGLEGNQPQHF.

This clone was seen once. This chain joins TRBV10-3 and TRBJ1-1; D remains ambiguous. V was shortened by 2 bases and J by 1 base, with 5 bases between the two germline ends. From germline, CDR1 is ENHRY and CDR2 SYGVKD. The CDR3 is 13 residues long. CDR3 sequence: CAISEPGNTEAFF. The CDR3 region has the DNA TGTGCCATCAGTGAGCCCGGGAACACTGAAGCTTTCTTT.

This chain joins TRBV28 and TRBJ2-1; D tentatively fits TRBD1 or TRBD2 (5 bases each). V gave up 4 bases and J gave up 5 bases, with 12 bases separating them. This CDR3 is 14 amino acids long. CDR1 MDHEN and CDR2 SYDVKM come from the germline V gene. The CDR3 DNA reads TGTGCCAGCAGTTCCAGGGAAGCGGACAATGAGCAGTTCTTC. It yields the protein CASSSREADNEQFF.